The 26 T cell receptor beta chains given below trace back to one sample, sequenced in a study of OX40 agonist ivuxolimab in advanced cancers. The method was immunoSEQ multiplex PCR; TCRdb's version includes in-frame clones alone and lacks a portion of them. The profile shows tens of thousands of clones, more than 75% of them singletons. The source was CD4+ or CD8+ T cells sorted from blood, collected in a trial of the OX40 agonist ivuxolimab. The receptors here all came from an adult with an advanced solid tumor such as melanoma, head and neck, liver or kidney cancer.

The rearrangement links TRBV21-1 to TRBJ2-7; the table's D gene call, TRBD2, was not cross checked with the DNA. TRBV21-1 is a pseudogene locus. The CDR3 length is 14 residues. Here the CDR3 DNA reads TGTGCCAGGCCGGGACTAGCGGGATCGTACGAGCAGTACTTC. This gives the protein CARPGLAGSYEQYF.

The chain couples TRBV9 to TRBJ2-3, with D unresolved. Deletions cut 4 bases from V and 1 base from J, with 16 bases between. This CDR3 has 16 amino acids. Germline CDR1 is SGDLS and CDR2 is YYNGEE. CDR3 in DNA: TGTGCCAGCAGCTCATCCGGCGGTCCTGGCACAGATACGCAGTATTTT. Amino acids: CASSSSGGPGTDTQYF.

The sample holds one count of this clone. The gene calls are TRBV27 and TRBJ2-3; the D gene is possibly TRBD2 (5 bases). The CDR3 length is 16 residues. V shed 5 bases and J shed 2 bases, with 17 bases lying between them. Germline V gene sequence: CDR1 MNHEY, CDR2 SMNVEV (reference sequence). The CDR3 nucleotides are TGTGCCAGCAGTCCCCAGACGGAGGAGGACACAGATACGCAGTATTTT. Translating gives CASSPQTEEDTDTQYF.

The CDR3 sequence: CASSLATEGEQFF. CDR3 DNA sequence: TGTGCCAGCAGCTTAGCAACGGAGGGTGAGCAGTTCTTC. This chain connects TRBV7-7 to TRBJ2-1; possible D gene TRBD2, 6 bases. This CDR3 is 13 amino acids long. The germline gives CDR1 SSHAT, CDR2 FNYEAQ (reference sequence). The V end lost 0 bases, the J end lost 9 bases, and 9 bases lay between the germline ends.

This clone showed up just once. The chain carries TRBV13 and TRBJ2-1, with a tentative D call TRBD2 (7 bases). CDR1 and CDR2 (germline): PRHDT, FYEKMQ (reference sequence). This CDR3 region has 16 residues. Between the trimmed V and J ends, which lost 5 bases and 4 bases, there was a span of 18 bases. The CDR3 spells CASSGGRLAAYNEQFF. The DNA for the CDR3 is TGTGCCAGCAGCGGGGGCCGTCTAGCGGCATACAATGAGCAGTTCTTC.

This clone was found a few times. The V gene is TRBV5-6, the J gene TRBJ1-1; TRBD1 might be the D (5 bases). The germline V and J ends were trimmed by 0 bases and 5 bases, with 5 bases remaining between them. The CDR3 is 12 residues long. Per the germline V gene, CDR1 is SGHDT and CDR2 is YYEEEE. The CDR3 DNA follows: TGTGCCAGCAGCTTGGGACAGACTGAAGCTTTCTTT. Translation gives CASSLGQTEAFF. Full variable domain (remainder filled in from reference TRBV5-6 and TRBJ1-1): DAGVTQSPTHLIKTRGQQVTLRCSPKSGHDTVSWYQQALGQGPQFIFQYYEEEERQRGNFPDRFSGHQFPNYSSELNVNALLLGDSALYLCASSLGQTEAFFGQGTRLTVV.

The chain carries TRBV9 and TRBJ2-2, with TRBD2 matching 8 bases. The germline V gene has CDR1 SGDLS and CDR2 YYNGEE. The junction had 1 base not matched to a gene; V was cut back by 3 bases and J by 3 bases. CDR3 length: 14 amino acids. In DNA form, the CDR3 reads TGTGCCAGCAGCGGTAGCGGGGACACCGGGGAGCTGTTTTTT. It is translated as CASSGSGDTGELFF.

The chain joins TRBV7-8 to TRBJ2-3; D gene uncertain. Germline lookup yields CDR1 SGHVS and CDR2 FQNEAQ. Trimming cost V 7 bases and J 2 bases, with 13 bases left between them. CDR3 length: 14 residues. The CDR3 is CASTNPGSTDTQYF. The DNA of the CDR3 is TGTGCCAGCACCAACCCGGGCTCCACAGATACGCAGTATTTT.

CDR3 sequence (DNA): TGTGCCAGCAGACACGGGACAGAGGAATCGCTGAACACTGAAGCTTTCTTT. Amino acids: CASRHGTEESLNTEAFF. The V call is TRBV28, the J call TRBJ1-1; 7 nucleotides line up with TRBD1. CDR1 is MDHEN and CDR2 is SYDVKM in the germline V gene. This CDR3 comprises 17 residues. The ends lost 6 bases at V and 0 bases at J; junction bases unmatched: 13.

This clone was observed a handful of times. The chain is built from TRBV25-1 and TRBJ1-1, with TRBD1 matching over 7 bases. In germline, CDR1 is MGHDK, CDR2 SYGVNS. CDR3 size: 14 residues. Trimming removed 7 bases from V and 5 bases from J; junction bases left unmatched: 10. CDR3 region: CASTRTGFDTEAFF. For the CDR3, the DNA is TGTGCCAGCACCCGGACAGGTTTCGATACTGAAGCTTTCTTT.

The genes are TRBV6-1 and TRBJ2-1; 10 bases align to TRBD2. The CDR3 sequence is 19 residues long. Germline-derived CDR1 and CDR2 are MNHNS and SASEGT. J lost 4 bases, V lost 2 bases, and 14 bases had no gene match. The CDR3 protein is CASSEQLAGSTNPYNEQFF. The CDR3 DNA sequence: TGTGCCAGCAGTGAACAACTAGCGGGATCGACTAACCCTTACAATGAGCAGTTCTTC.

This chain links TRBV27 with TRBJ2-3, with D unresolved. Trimming left V 5 bases short and J 2 bases short, with 8 bases between. Germline CDR1 is MNHEY and CDR2 is SMNVEV (reference sequence). This CDR3 contains 13 residues. CDR3: CASSLTNTDTQYF. DNA for the CDR3: TGTGCCAGCAGTCTGACGAACACAGATACGCAGTATTTT.

This chain connects TRBV15 to TRBJ2-1, with 7 bases aligning to TRBD2. This CDR3 is 19 amino acids long. After removal of 0 bases from V and 4 bases from J, the junction contained 15 bases not matched to a gene. CDR1 is LNHNV and CDR2 is YYDKDF in the germline V gene (reference sequence). This CDR3 reads CATSRERPRWSGTYNEQFF. The CDR3 DNA sequence: TGTGCCACCAGCAGAGAGAGACCCCGATGGAGCGGGACTTACAATGAGCAGTTCTTC.

This chain uses TRBV11-2 with TRBJ2-7, with TRBD1 matching 8 bases. Losses at the gene ends were 5 bases for V and 4 bases for J; bases not matched to a gene: 4. The germline CDR1 and CDR2 sequences are SGHAT and FQNNGV. The CDR3 has 13 residues. This chain's CDR3 is CASSATGVYEQYF. CDR3 DNA: TGTGCCAGCAGCGCGACAGGGGTGTACGAGCAGTACTTC.

The chain has TRBV28 and TRBJ1-2; no clear D gene. The CDR3 sequence is 15 residues long. CDR1 and CDR2 (germline): MDHEN, SYDVKM. Deletions cut 4 bases from V and 8 bases from J, with 20 bases between. CDR3 nucleotides: TGTGCCAGCAGTTATAGGTTGGCGGCGAGTAGAGGCTACACCTTC. Protein product: CASSYRLAASRGYTF.

This chain joins TRBV5-8 and TRBJ2-7; D may be TRBD2 (5 bases). The CDR3 covers 14 residues. CDR1 and CDR2 (germline): SGHTS, YDEGEE. V lost 0 bases to trimming and J lost 0 bases, with 7 bases between them. The DNA for the CDR3 is TGTGCCAGCAGCTTGGTGGCGGGCTCCTACGAGCAGTACTTC. It specifies CASSLVAGSYEQYF.

The chain uses TRBV28 and TRBJ1-1, with 7 nucleotides matching TRBD1. The junction had 14 bases not matched to a gene; V was cut back by 8 bases and J by 2 bases. Germline values: CDR1 MDHEN, CDR2 SYDVKM. The CDR3 has 16 residues. Here the CDR3 DNA reads TGTGCCAGCTCAAAGGGGGCCTCCGTCTTTAACACTGAAGCTTTCTTT. Translation: CASSKGASVFNTEAFF.

The table lists this clone with a count of one. V and J are TRBV6-5 and TRBJ2-5; D perhaps matches TRBD2 (5 bases). The CDR3 runs to 15 residues. Trimming took 5 bases from V and 3 from J, leaving 16 bases between them. Germline CDR1 is MNHEY and CDR2 is SVGAGI. The CDR3 sequence: CASSTWTGFEETQYF. The CDR3 DNA is TGTGCCAGCAGTACATGGACGGGATTTGAAGAGACCCAGTACTTC.

The rearrangement links TRBV29-1 to TRBJ2-1, with 8 bases lining up with TRBD2. The CDR3 has 14 residues. Germline CDR1 is SQVTM and CDR2 is ANQGSEA. After removal of 4 bases from V and 7 bases from J, the junction contained 9 bases not matched to a gene. CDR3 sequence (DNA): TGCAGCGTTGTTTCGGGAGGGCCGGGAAATGAGCAGTTCTTC. This sequence encodes CSVVSGGPGNEQFF.

The V gene is TRBV28, the J gene TRBJ2-7; a possible D gene is TRBD2 (5 bases). The germline V and J ends were trimmed by 4 bases and 3 bases, with 10 bases remaining between them. The CDR3 covers 13 residues. The germline gives CDR1 MDHEN, CDR2 SYDVKM. Here the CDR3 DNA reads TGTGCCAGCAGTTATAACGGGGTCTACGAGCAGTACTTC. It translates to CASSYNGVYEQYF.

The genes are TRBV21-1 and TRBJ1-2. TRBV21-1 is reported as a pseudogene. The CDR3 is 16 amino acids. The CDR3 DNA reads as TGTGCCAGCAGCAAAGCTCCGGGGAAATACGGCTATGGCTACACCTTC. As protein: CASSKAPGKYGYGYTF.

V is TRBV5-4 and J is TRBJ2-3; 8 positions agree with TRBD2. CDR3 length equals 17 residues. Trimming removed 2 bases from V and 6 bases from J; junction bases left unmatched: 14. Germline V gene sequence: CDR1 SGHNT, CDR2 YYREEE (reference sequence). The CDR3 sequence is CASSFKGLAGTPDTQYF. CDR3 in DNA: TGTGCCAGCAGCTTTAAGGGGCTAGCGGGTACCCCGGATACGCAGTATTTT.

V gene TRBV7-3 combines with J gene TRBJ2-7; 10 nucleotides line up with TRBD1. This CDR3 comprises 15 residues. The trim removed 5 bases at V and 3 bases at J, leaving 7 bases unmatched. CDR1 SGHTA and CDR2 FQGTGA come from the germline V gene. CDR3 sequence (DNA): TGTGCCAGCAGCCCCTTCGGACAGGGGGACTACGAGCAGTACTTC. It codes for CASSPFGQGDYEQYF.

The rearrangement joins TRBV27 to TRBJ2-7; 8 nucleotides align to TRBD2. J was trimmed by 0 bases and V by 6 bases; bases with no gene match: 4. Germline CDR1 is MNHEY and CDR2 is SMNVEV (reference sequence). This CDR3 is built from 14 residues. CDR3 sequence (DNA): TGTGCCAGCAGCCCTAGCGGGCCCTCCTACGAGCAGTACTTC. Amino acids: CASSPSGPSYEQYF.

The count of this clone is one. The chain couples TRBV28 to TRBJ2-1; D may be TRBD1 (6 bases). Looked up from germline, CDR1 is MDHEN and CDR2 is SYDVKM. Between the trimmed V and J ends, which lost 3 bases and 4 bases, there was a span of 10 bases. The CDR3 runs 14 residues. The CDR3 loop reads CASSLTGRYNEQFF. The CDR3 nucleotides read TGTGCCAGCAGTTTGACAGGTAGATACAATGAGCAGTTCTTC.

This chain links TRBV19 with TRBJ1-5; TRBD1 agrees at 10 bases. V lost 0 bases to trimming and J lost 4 bases; unmatched junction nucleotides: 0. The germline gives CDR1 LNHDA, CDR2 SQIVND (reference sequence). The CDR3 loop spans 15 amino acids. The CDR3 spells CASSIEDRGNQPQHF. CDR3 nucleotides: TGTGCCAGTAGTATAGAGGACAGGGGGAATCAGCCCCAGCATTTT.